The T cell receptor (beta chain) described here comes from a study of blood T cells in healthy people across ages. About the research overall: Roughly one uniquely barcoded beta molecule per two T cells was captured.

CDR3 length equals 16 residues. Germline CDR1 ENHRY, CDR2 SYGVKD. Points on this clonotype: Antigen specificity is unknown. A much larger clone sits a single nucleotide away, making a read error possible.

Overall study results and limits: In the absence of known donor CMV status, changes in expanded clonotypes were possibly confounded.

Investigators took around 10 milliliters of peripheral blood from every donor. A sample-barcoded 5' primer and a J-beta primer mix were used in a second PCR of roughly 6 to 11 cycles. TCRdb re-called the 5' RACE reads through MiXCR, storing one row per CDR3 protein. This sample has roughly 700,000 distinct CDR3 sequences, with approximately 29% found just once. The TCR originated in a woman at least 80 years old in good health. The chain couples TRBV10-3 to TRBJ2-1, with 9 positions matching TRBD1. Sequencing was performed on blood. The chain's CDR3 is CTISEAQGAAYNEQFF. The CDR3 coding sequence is TGTACCATCAGTGAGGCACAGGGGGCAGCCTACAATGAGCAGTTCTTC.